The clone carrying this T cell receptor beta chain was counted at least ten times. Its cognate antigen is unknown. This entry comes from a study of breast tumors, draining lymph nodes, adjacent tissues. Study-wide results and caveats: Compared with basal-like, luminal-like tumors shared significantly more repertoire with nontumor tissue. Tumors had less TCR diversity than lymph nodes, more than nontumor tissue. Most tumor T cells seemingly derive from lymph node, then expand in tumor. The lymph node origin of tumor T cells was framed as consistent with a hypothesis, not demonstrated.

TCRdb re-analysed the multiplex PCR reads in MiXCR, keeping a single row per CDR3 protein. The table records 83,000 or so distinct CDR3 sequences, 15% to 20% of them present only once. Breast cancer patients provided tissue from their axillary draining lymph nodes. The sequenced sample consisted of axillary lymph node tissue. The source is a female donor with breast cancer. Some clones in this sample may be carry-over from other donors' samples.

The CDR3 reads CASSQEAGGSRSADTQYF. The CDR3 DNA reads TGCGCCAGCAGCCAAGAGGCTGGCGGGAGCAGGTCCGCAGATACGCAGTATTTT. The chain joins TRBV4-3 to TRBJ2-3, with TRBD2 matching over 7 bases. The junction had 13 bases not matched to a gene; V was cut back by 0 bases and J by 4 bases. Germline lookup yields CDR1 LGHNA and CDR2 YSLEER. The CDR3 contains 18 residues.